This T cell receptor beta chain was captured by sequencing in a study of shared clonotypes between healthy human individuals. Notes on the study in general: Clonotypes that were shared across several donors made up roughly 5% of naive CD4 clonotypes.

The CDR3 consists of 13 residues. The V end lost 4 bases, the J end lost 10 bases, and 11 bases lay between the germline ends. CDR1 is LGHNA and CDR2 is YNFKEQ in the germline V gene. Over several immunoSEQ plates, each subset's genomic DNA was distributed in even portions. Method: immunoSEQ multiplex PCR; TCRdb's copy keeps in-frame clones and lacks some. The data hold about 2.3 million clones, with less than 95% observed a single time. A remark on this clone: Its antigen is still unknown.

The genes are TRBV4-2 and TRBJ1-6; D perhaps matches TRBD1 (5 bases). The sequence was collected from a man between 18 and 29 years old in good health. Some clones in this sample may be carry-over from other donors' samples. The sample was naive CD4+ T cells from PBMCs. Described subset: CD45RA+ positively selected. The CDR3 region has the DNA TGTGCCAGCAGCCTTGTCTGGGGGTCACCCCTCCACTTT. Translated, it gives CASSLVWGSPLHF.